The rows below give T cell receptor beta chains drawn from one sample of a study of cytomegalovirus exposure and HLA in healthy donors. Sequenced by immunoSEQ multiplex PCR; TCRdb stores in-frame clones only, minus some. The profile shows approximately 160,000 clones, roughly nine tenths of them singletons. Input material: PBMCs. These receptors came from a woman aged 18-29 years in good health and CMV-seropositive. Both conserved end residues are part of each CDR3. A D gene is named only where the DNA matches it firmly. Only part of the rows carry a size: once, few, many, or a class if the clone is expanded.

TRBJ1-4 NA NA TRBV7-6 CASSSQGREKLFF TGTGCCAGCAGCTCTCAGGGGCGGGAAAAACTGTTTTTT
TRBJ1-4 NA TRBD1 TRBV2 CASSQQGRAEKLFF TGTGCCAGCAGTCAACAGGGGCGGGCTGAAAAACTGTTTTTT
TRBJ2-2 NA TRBD1 TRBV7-9 CASSQTGVGTGELFF TGTGCCAGCAGCCAGACAGGGGTGGGCACCGGGGAGCTGTTTTTT
TRBJ2-5 NA NA TRBV19 CASSGRGRGTQYF TGTGCCAGTAGTGGGCGGGGGCGCGGGACCCAGTACTTC
TRBJ1-2 NA TRBD1 TRBV7-9 CASSSDRVGGYTF TGTGCCAGCAGTTCCGACAGGGTCGGTGGCTACACCTTC
TRBJ1-4 NA NA TRBV7-6 CASSLALGRKLFF TGTGCCAGCAGCTTAGCGCTGGGGAGAAAACTGTTTTTT
TRBJ2-3 NA NA TRBV19 CASSTAGPNKDTQYF TGTGCCAGTAGTACCGCGGGACCCAATAAGGATACGCAGTATTTT
TRBJ1-2 NA TRBD1 TRBV5-1 CASSLDGTGNGYGYTF TGCGCCAGCAGCTTGGACGGGACAGGGAACGGTTATGGCTACACCTTC
TRBJ1-1 NA TRBD1 TRBV6-5 CASSYWVTGPNAEAFF TGTGCCAGCAGTTACTGGGTGACAGGGCCGAACGCTGAAGCTTTCTTT
TRBJ2-7 NA NA TRBV6-6 CASSYYAAYEQYF TGTGCCAGCAGTTATTATGCAGCCTACGAGCAGTACTTC
TRBJ2-1 NA TRBD2 TRBV9 CASSVVAGGYNEQFF TGTGCCAGCAGCGTAGTAGCGGGGGGTTACAATGAGCAGTTCTTC
TRBJ1-6 NA NA TRBV5-4 CASSHSGLVKSPLHF TGTGCCAGCAGCCACTCAGGACTCGTGAAATCACCCCTCCACTTT
TRBJ2-1 NA TRBD2 TRBV7-6 CASSQTSGGWDEQFF TGTGCCAGCAGCCAGACTAGCGGGGGGTGGGATGAGCAGTTCTTC
TRBJ2-1 NA TRBD1 TRBV18 CASSPRDRGGYNEQFF TGTGCCAGCTCACCACGGGACAGGGGAGGCTACAATGAGCAGTTCTTC
TRBJ1-2 NA NA TRBV6-6 CASSRHDNYGYTF TGTGCCAGCAGTCGACATGACAACTATGGCTACACCTTC
TRBJ2-1 NA TRBD2 TRBV7-9 CASSFGLAGNNEQFF TGTGCCAGCAGCTTCGGGCTAGCGGGGAACAATGAGCAGTTCTTC
TRBJ2-5 NA NA TRBV18 CASSSKETQYF TGTGCCAGCTCATCAAAAGAGACCCAGTACTTC
TRBJ2-1 NA TRBD2 TRBV13 CASNALTGRAYNEQFF TGTGCCAGCAACGCTTTGACCGGGAGGGCCTACAATGAGCAGTTCTTC
TRBJ1-2 NA TRBD1 TRBV28 CASSYGVGTVYGYTF TGTGCCAGCAGTTATGGGGTCGGGACAGTTTATGGCTACACCTTC
TRBJ2-3 NA NA TRBV20-1 CSPGSTDTQYF TGCAGTCCGGGGTCCACAGATACGCAGTATTTT
TRBJ1-5 NA NA TRBV7-2 CASSLQGNQPQHF TGTGCCAGCAGCTTACAGGGGAATCAGCCCCAGCATTTT
TRBJ2-3 NA NA TRBV6-1 CASSATGSYTDTQYF TGTGCCAGCAGCGCGACAGGATCATACACAGATACGCAGTATTTT
TRBJ2-7 NA NA TRBV6-6 CASSYEAVAYEQYF TGTGCCAGCAGTTATGAGGCGGTTGCCTACGAGCAGTACTTC
TRBJ2-1 once TRBD2 TRBV18 CASSPRTSGGYNEQFF TGTGCCAGCTCACCACGGACTAGCGGGGGGTACAATGAGCAGTTCTTC
TRBJ1-1 NA TRBD1 TRBV6-6 CASRDRDTEAFF TGTGCCAGCCGCGACAGGGACACTGAAGCTTTCTTT
TRBJ2-1 once NA TRBV7-3 CASSPGVYNEQFF TGTGCCAGCAGTCCAGGGGTATACAATGAGCAGTTCTTC
TRBJ2-3 NA TRBD2 TRBV29-1 CSVDGLADTDTQYF TGCAGCGTTGACGGACTAGCGGACACAGATACGCAGTATTTT
TRBJ1-1 once NA TRBV19 CASSIGRLNTEAFF TGTGCCAGTAGTATCGGTCGCCTGAACACTGAAGCTTTCTTT
TRBJ2-7 NA NA TRBV15 CATSARVSHYEQYF TGTGCCACCAGCGCCCGGGTCAGTCACTACGAGCAGTACTTC
TRBJ2-7 NA NA TRBV28 CASSFLLGNEQYF TGTGCCAGCAGTTTTTTACTAGGAAACGAGCAGTACTTC
TRBJ2-7 NA NA TRBV5-1 CASSLVAGVEQYF TGCGCCAGCAGCTTGGTAGCAGGGGTTGAGCAGTACTTC
TRBJ1-1 NA NA TRBV6-5 CASSAAGRVPEAFF TGTGCCAGCAGTGCCGCCGGGAGGGTGCCTGAAGCTTTCTTT
TRBJ2-5 NA NA TRBV29-1 CSVGLEYNQETQYF TGCAGCGTTGGCCTAGAATATAACCAAGAGACCCAGTACTTC
TRBJ1-2 NA TRBD1 TRBV7-9 CASSLASGQGASGYTF TGTGCCAGCAGCTTAGCGTCGGGACAGGGGGCGAGTGGCTACACCTTC
TRBJ2-7 NA NA TRBV6-5 CASSYLDRYYEQYF TGTGCCAGCAGTTACCTGGACAGATACTACGAGCAGTACTTC
TRBJ2-1 NA TRBD1 TRBV7-9 CARTGTGRDEQFF TGTGCCAGGACAGGGACAGGGCGCGATGAGCAGTTCTTC
TRBJ1-3 NA NA TRBV18 CASSYDGVPTNTIYF TGTGCCAGCTCATATGACGGTGTACCGACTAACACCATATATTTT
TRBJ2-7 once NA TRBV5-6 CASSLWPVYEQYF TGTGCCAGCAGCTTGTGGCCAGTCTACGAGCAGTACTTC
TRBJ1-1 NA NA TRBV4-1 CASSQDLRTAEAFF TGCGCCAGCAGCCAAGATCTGAGGACAGCCGAAGCTTTCTTT
TRBJ2-2 NA TRBD2 TRBV9 CASSVDKRETGELFF TGTGCCAGCAGCGTAGACAAGCGGGAGACCGGGGAGCTGTTTTTT
TRBJ2-5 NA TRBD2 TRBV14 CASSQVRGRGLQETQYF TGTGCCAGCAGCCAAGTCCGGGGGAGGGGCCTCCAAGAGACCCAGTACTTC
TRBJ2-3 NA NA TRBV6-4 CASTRSSTDTQYF TGTGCCAGCACGCGGTCTAGCACAGATACGCAGTATTTT
TRBJ2-7 NA TRBD2 TRBV7-6 CASSLGVVAGISTYEQYF TGTGCCAGCAGCTTAGGTGTAGTAGCGGGGATAAGTACCTACGAACAGTACTTC
TRBJ1-6 few NA TRBV6-1 CAGEDSGNSPLHF TGTGCCGGCGAGGACAGCGGTAATTCACCCCTCCACTTT
TRBJ2-1 NA NA TRBV5-4 CASSLQYGSVF TGTGCCAGCAGCTTGCAATACGGGTCGGTCTTC
TRBJ1-5 NA NA TRBV7-8 CASSLGWGGSNQPQHF TGTGCCAGCAGCTTAGGATGGGGGGGAAGCAATCAGCCCCAGCATTTT
TRBJ2-1 NA TRBD1 TRBV6-4 CASSDSLGQGANNEQFF TGTGCCAGCAGTGACTCTCTTGGACAGGGGGCAAACAATGAGCAGTTCTTC
TRBJ1-5 NA NA TRBV27 CASSPRRTDNQPQHF TGTGCCAGCAGTCCCCGGCGGACAGATAATCAGCCCCAGCATTTT
TRBJ1-3 NA NA TRBV9 CASSVDNGAGNTIYF TGTGCCAGCAGCGTAGATAATGGAGCTGGAAACACCATATATTTT
TRBJ2-1 NA NA TRBV6-5 CASSYSGLGEEFF TGTGCCAGCAGTTACTCAGGCCTGGGGGAGGAGTTCTTC
TRBJ2-2 few TRBD1 TRBV19 CASSLTGATGELFF TGTGCCAGTAGCCTGACAGGGGCCACCGGGGAGCTGTTTTTT
TRBJ2-7 NA NA TRBV7-9 CASSRTGSLPYEQYF TGTGCCAGCAGCCGGACGGGATCCTTACCCTACGAGCAGTACTTC
TRBJ1-5 NA NA TRBV7-8 CASSFRWGVNQPQHF TGTGCCAGCAGCTTTAGGTGGGGAGTCAATCAGCCCCAGCATTTT
TRBJ1-1 NA NA TRBV6-4 CASSDVQFLNWGGNTEAFF TGTGCCAGCAGTGATGTTCAGTTCCTTAATTGGGGGGGAAACACTGAAGCTTTCTTT
TRBJ2-2 once NA TRBV11-2 CASSHPRENTGELFF TGTGCCAGCAGCCACCCCAGGGAGAACACCGGGGAGCTGTTTTTT